Listed below are T cell receptor beta chains from one sample, sequenced in a study of OX40 agonist ivuxolimab in advanced cancers. Produced via immunoSEQ multiplex PCR; TCRdb's table is partial and in-frame only. The repertoire includes 26,000 or so clones, around three quarters of them detected once, and 14% sits in the top ten. This specimen consisted of CD4+ or CD8+ T cells sorted from blood, obtained in a trial of the OX40 agonist ivuxolimab. These receptors originate from an adult with an advanced solid tumor such as melanoma, head and neck, liver or kidney cancer. CDR3s include the opening cysteine and the closing phenylalanine or tryptophan. Fields, in order: D gene, V gene, J gene, clone size, CDR3 protein, CDR3 DNA. The D gene is left open where the match is weak. Clone sizes are given selectively: once, few, many, or a class where the clone is expanded.

TRBD2	TRBV4-2	TRBJ2-3	NA	CASSPGLAGGPEDTQYF	TGTGCCAGCAGCCCCGGACTAGCGGGGGGGCCTGAAGATACGCAGTATTTT
TRBD1	TRBV4-2	TRBJ2-3	NA	CEVRDREFTDTQYF	TGTGAAGTCCGGGACAGAGAATTCACAGATACGCAGTATTTT
TRBD1	TRBV7-9	TRBJ2-7	NA	CASSNSGQGSYEQYF	TGTGCCAGCAGCAACTCGGGACAGGGCTCCTACGAGCAGTACTTC
TRBD1	TRBV11-2	TRBJ2-7	NA	CASSLSLDRVGPYEQYF	TGTGCCAGCAGCTTATCGTTAGACAGGGTGGGACCCTACGAGCAGTACTTC
TRBD2	TRBV7-2	TRBJ2-3	NA	CASSPGLAGPDTQYF	TGTGCCAGCAGCCCGGGACTAGCGGGGCCAGATACGCAGTATTTT
TRBD1	TRBV30	TRBJ2-6	NA	CAWNLDRFGSGANVLTF	TGTGCCTGGAATCTGGACAGGTTTGGTTCTGGGGCCAACGTCCTGACTTTC
NA	TRBV11-2	TRBJ1-5	NA	CASSLEGRKPQHF	TGTGCCAGCAGCTTAGAGGGGCGAAAGCCCCAGCATTTT
NA	TRBV18	TRBJ1-4	NA	CASSPSGANEKLFF	TGTGCCAGCTCACCGTCCGGGGCTAATGAAAAACTGTTTTTT
NA	TRBV9	TRBJ2-5	NA	CASSAAGRTETQYF	TGTGCCAGCAGCGCCGCAGGAAGGACAGAGACCCAGTACTTC
TRBD1	TRBV6-6	TRBJ1-2	NA	CASSYSGQGPNYGYTF	TGTGCCAGCAGTTACTCAGGACAGGGACCTAACTATGGCTACACCTTC
TRBD2	TRBV7-2	TRBJ2-3	NA	CASSFLAGGRGTDTQYF	TGTGCCAGCAGCTTTCTAGCGGGGGGGCGGGGCACAGATACGCAGTATTTT
TRBD1	TRBV6-1	TRBJ1-4	few	CASSEVWAGGEKLFF	TGTGCCAGCAGTGAAGTATGGGCAGGGGGCGAAAAACTGTTTTTT
NA	TRBV7-3	TRBJ2-3	NA	CASSRLELPDTQYF	TGTGCCAGCAGCCGTCTCGAGCTCCCAGATACGCAGTATTTT
NA	TRBV5-1	TRBJ1-6	NA	CASSLEPLRSSYNSPLHF	TGCGCCAGCAGCTTGGAACCCTTAAGAAGCTCCTATAATTCACCCCTCCACTTT
NA	TRBV11-2	TRBJ2-7	NA	CATLPEPARGHEQYF	TGTGCCACCCTCCCTGAGCCGGCCAGGGGACACGAGCAGTACTTC
NA	TRBV7-2	TRBJ1-6	once	CASSLTRAGSPLHF	TGTGCCAGCAGCTTAACCAGGGCAGGATCACCCCTCCACTTT
TRBD2	TRBV19	TRBJ2-5	NA	CASSPSGGYETQYF	TGTGCCAGTAGTCCTAGCGGGGGGTACGAGACCCAGTACTTC
NA	TRBV5-1	TRBJ1-4	NA	CASSLEKGTNEKLFF	TGCGCCAGCAGCTTGGAGAAGGGGACTAATGAAAAACTGTTTTTT
NA	TRBV4-1	TRBJ1-5	NA	CASSQELSGTPSNSNQPQHF	TGCGCCAGCAGCCAAGAATTGAGTGGCACTCCTTCCAATAGCAATCAGCCCCAGCATTTT
TRBD1	TRBV6-5	TRBJ2-1	NA	CASRPGQGLNEQFF	TGTGCCAGCAGGCCGGGACAGGGTTTGAATGAGCAGTTCTTC
NA	TRBV7-3	TRBJ2-7	NA	CASSLDASTSYEQYF	TGTGCCAGCAGCCTTGACGCCTCAACCTCCTACGAGCAGTACTTC
NA	TRBV7-2	TRBJ2-5	NA	CASSLRRGGETQYF	TGTGCCAGCAGCCTACGCAGGGGGGGAGAGACCCAGTACTTC
NA	TRBV4-2	TRBJ1-6	NA	CASSQSSYNSPLHF	TGTGCCAGCAGCCAGAGCTCCTATAATTCACCCCTCCACTTT
NA	TRBV6-5	TRBJ1-2	NA	CASTPYGAGKTGYTF	TGTGCCAGCACCCCCTACGGGGCAGGGAAAACTGGCTACACCTTC
TRBD1	TRBV6-1	TRBJ1-2	NA	CASSRSGQGNYGYTF	TGTGCCAGCAGCCGATCGGGACAGGGTAACTATGGCTACACCTTC
TRBD1	TRBV5-6	TRBJ2-3	NA	CASSDIGTGVTDTQYF	TGTGCCAGCAGTGATATCGGGACAGGGGTGACAGATACGCAGTATTTT
TRBD1	TRBV10-3	TRBJ2-1	NA	CAIKRTGGHEQFF	TGTGCCATCAAGAGGACAGGGGGACATGAGCAGTTCTTC